This TCR beta chain stems from a study of shared T cell receptors in the human thymus. The assay was immunoSEQ multiplex PCR, and TCRdb's table has in-frame clones only and misses some. The sample yields about 540,000 clones, about 80% seen once. V shed 2 bases, J shed 3 bases, and the junction held 2 bases outside the gene matches. The V gene's germline CDR1 is MNHEY and CDR2 SMNVEV (reference sequence). This CDR3 region has 14 residues. The same specimen was also included in a second study, on human thymus T cells.

This TCR came from a boy in the first two years of life with a congenital heart defect. The chain is built from TRBV27 and TRBJ2-7, with 9 nucleotides matching TRBD2. The sample taken for sequencing was thymocytes. The CDR3 is CASSLLAGYYEQYF. As DNA, the CDR3 is TGTGCCAGCAGTTTACTAGCGGGATACTACGAGCAGTACTTC.